What follows are 12 T cell receptor beta chains derived from one specimen sequenced in a study of breast tumors, draining lymph nodes, adjacent tissues. Axillary draining lymph nodes of breast cancer patients supplied the node samples. TCRdb reprocessed the multiplex PCR reads via MiXCR and lists one record per CDR3 protein. The table shows 130,000 or so distinct CDR3 sequences, with approximately 22% occurring only once. The sequenced sample was axillary lymph node tissue. These receptors all stem from a female donor with breast cancer. Some clones in this sample may be carry-over from other donors' samples.

In its sample, this clonotype was seen many times. This sequence joins TRBV9 and TRBJ2-1; D remains unclear. Trimming stripped 0 bases from V and 4 bases from J, with 11 bases between. Germline CDR1 is SGDLS and CDR2 is YYNGEE. This CDR3 spans 15 amino acids. The CDR3 DNA sequence: TGTGCCAGCAGCGTAGGCCTCGACGGGTACAATGAGCAGTTCTTC. Translating gives CASSVGLDGYNEQFF.

This clonotype was seen repeatedly, ten times or more. The CDR3 coding sequence is TGTGCCAGCAGTGATATAGGCCGTGGCACCGGCGGGTACTTC. It codes for CASSDIGRGTGGYF. The rearrangement uses TRBV2 and TRBJ2-7; D not resolved. From germline, CDR1 is SNHLY and CDR2 FYNNEI. Trimming pared 3 bases from V and 12 bases from J, leaving 21 bases between. The CDR3 loop spans 14 amino acids.

In its sample, this clonotype was seen many times. For the CDR3, the DNA is TGTGCCAGCAGCCAGGGGACTAGCAGTTTCTACGAGCAGTACTTC. Translation gives CASSQGTSSFYEQYF. The rearrangement joins TRBV3-1 to TRBJ2-7, with 9 nucleotides matching TRBD2. There are 15 residues in the CDR3. J was trimmed by 3 bases and V by 3 bases; bases with no gene match: 6. Germline CDR1 reads LGHDT; CDR2 reads YNNKEL (reference sequence).

Regarding this clonotype: This may stem from a read error, because a much larger clone lies one nucleotide away. The chain has TRBV19 and TRBJ2-7; D is uncertain. Germline CDR1 is LNHDA and CDR2 is SQIVND (reference sequence). The CDR3 totals 13 residues. The V and J ends lost 7 bases and 6 bases respectively, with 16 bases between them. The CDR3: CASTFRGESEQYF. In DNA form, the CDR3 reads TGTGCCAGTACGTTCCGTGGGGAAAGCGAGCAGTACTTC.

The sample holds many counts of this clonotype. The chain links TRBV7-9 to TRBJ2-1; a weak D match, TRBD1 (5 bases). Per the germline V gene, CDR1 is SEHNR and CDR2 is FQNEAQ (reference sequence). V shed 5 bases and J shed 6 bases, with 17 bases lying between them. This CDR3 spans 15 amino acids. The CDR3 is CASSPQGSVPNEQFF. DNA of the CDR3: TGTGCCAGCAGCCCCCAGGGTTCTGTCCCCAATGAGCAGTTCTTC.

Ten or more counts support this clonotype. The gene calls are TRBV6-6 and TRBJ2-7; D possibly matches TRBD1 or TRBD2 (6 bases each). The V and J ends lost 6 bases and 5 bases respectively, with 17 bases between them. This CDR3 spans 14 amino acids. Germline V CDR1 and CDR2: MNHNY, SVGAGI (reference sequence). Here the CDR3 reads CASRSQGGGDEQYF. DNA for the CDR3: TGTGCCAGCAGATCTCAAGGAGGGGGAGACGAGCAGTACTTC.

The sample holds a few counts of this clonotype. Just one base apart from a much larger clone, this may be a read error. This chain uses TRBV10-1 with TRBJ2-7; 9 bases are a match to TRBD1. CDR1 WNHNN and CDR2 SYGVQD come from the germline V gene (reference sequence). CDR3 length: 15 residues. Trimming cost V 6 bases and J 9 bases; bases outside gene matches: 15. The CDR3: CASSASGTGMDGQYF. CDR3 nucleotide sequence: TGCGCCAGCAGCGCTTCCGGGACAGGGATGGACGGGCAGTACTTC.

The chain links TRBV28 to TRBJ1-5; 8 nucleotides agree with TRBD1. This CDR3 is built from 16 residues. Germline V gene sequence: CDR1 MDHEN, CDR2 SYDVKM. Unmatched junction bases numbered 10, after V lost 6 bases and J lost 3 bases. The DNA of the CDR3 is TGTGCCAGCAGCACTCCGGGACAGGCGGACAATCAGCCCCAGCATTTT. The encoded protein is CASSTPGQADNQPQHF.

The sample holds many counts of this clonotype. The J gene is TRBJ2-3, the V gene TRBV7-9, with a possible D match to TRBD2 (6 bases). The CDR3 consists of 15 residues. Trimming removed 1 base at V and 6 bases at J, with 14 bases between. CDR1 is SEHNR and CDR2 is FQNEAQ in the germline V gene (reference sequence). The CDR3: CASSLGEADLDTQYF. CDR3 nucleotides: TGTGCCAGCAGCTTAGGGGAGGCAGATTTGGATACGCAGTATTTT.

On this clonotype: A much larger clone differs from this one at a single base, so this may be a read error. The chain uses TRBV24-1 and TRBJ2-3; the D gene is possibly TRBD1 (6 bases). From germline, CDR1 is KGHDR and CDR2 SFDVKD. The CDR3 spans 15 residues. Trimming pared 3 bases from V and 5 bases from J, leaving 14 bases between. CDR3 DNA sequence: TGTGCCACCAGTGATCCGACAGGTGGCCTAGATACGCAGTATTTT. As protein: CATSDPTGGLDTQYF.

This clonotype was counted a few times. V usage is TRBV11-1 and J usage is TRBJ2-3, with 7 bases lining up with TRBD1. The germline CDR1 and CDR2 sequences are SGHAT and FQDESV (reference sequence). The CDR3 loop spans 16 amino acids. With 5 bases clipped from V and 1 base from J, the junction kept 9 bases outside the gene matches. CDR3 sequence reads: CASSGVQGRGTDTQYF. The CDR3 coding sequence is TGTGCCAGCAGCGGGGTACAGGGGCGGGGCACAGATACGCAGTATTTT.

The table lists this clonotype with many counts. V is TRBV30 and J is TRBJ2-1, with 8 positions matching TRBD1. CDR1 and CDR2 from the germline V gene are GTSNPN and SVGIG (reference sequence). The ends lost 0 bases at V and 9 bases at J; junction bases unmatched: 4. This CDR3 comprises 13 residues. The CDR3 nucleotides are TGTGCCTGGAGTGTAGACAGGGGAAGTGAGCAGTTCTTC. This sequence encodes CAWSVDRGSEQFF.